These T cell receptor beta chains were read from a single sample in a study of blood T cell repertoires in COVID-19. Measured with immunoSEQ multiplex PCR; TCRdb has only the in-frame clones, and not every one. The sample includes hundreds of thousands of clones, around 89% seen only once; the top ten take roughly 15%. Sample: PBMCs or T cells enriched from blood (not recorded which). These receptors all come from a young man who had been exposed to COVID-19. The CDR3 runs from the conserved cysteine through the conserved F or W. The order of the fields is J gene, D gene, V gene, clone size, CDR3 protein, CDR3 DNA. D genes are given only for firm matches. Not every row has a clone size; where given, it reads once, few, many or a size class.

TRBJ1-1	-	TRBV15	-	CATSRQTGAEAFF	TGTGCCACCAGCAGACAGACCGGAGCCGAAGCTTTCTTT
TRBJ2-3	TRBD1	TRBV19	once	CASSIGQGFSTDTQYF	TGTGCCAGTAGTATCGGACAGGGCTTTAGCACAGATACGCAGTATTTT
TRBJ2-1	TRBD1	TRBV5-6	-	CASSSYRGTLGQFF	TGTGCCAGCAGCTCGTACAGGGGAACCCTGGGGCAGTTCTTC
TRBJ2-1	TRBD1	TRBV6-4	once	CASSVVGTGGNEQFF	TGTGCCAGCAGTGTCGTCGGGACAGGGGGCAATGAGCAGTTCTTC
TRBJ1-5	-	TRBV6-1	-	CASSEGGGRNQPQHF	TGTGCCAGCAGTGAAGGGGGGGGCCGCAATCAGCCCCAGCATTTT
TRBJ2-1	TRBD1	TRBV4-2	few	CASSQDGTENNEQFF	TGTGCCAGCAGCCAAGACGGGACAGAAAACAATGAGCAGTTCTTC
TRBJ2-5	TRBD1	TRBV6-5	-	CASSPGQEETQYF	TGTGCCAGCAGTCCGGGACAGGAAGAGACCCAGTACTTC
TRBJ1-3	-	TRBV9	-	CASSARVTAGNTIYF	TGTGCCAGCAGCGCTCGGGTCACTGCCGGAAACACCATATATTTT
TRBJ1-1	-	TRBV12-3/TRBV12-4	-	CASSLARNTEAFF	TGTGCCAGCAGTTTAGCCCGGAACACTGAAGCTTTCTTT
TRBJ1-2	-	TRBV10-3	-	CAFSLEGNYGYTF	TGTGCCTTCAGCCTGGAGGGGAACTATGGCTACACCTTC
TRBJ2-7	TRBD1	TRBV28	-	CASSDTGTALYEQYF	TGTGCCAGCAGTGATACCGGGACAGCCCTTTACGAGCAGTACTTC
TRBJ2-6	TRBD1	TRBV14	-	CASSRLTGGLESGANVLTF	TGTGCCAGCAGCCGACTCACAGGGGGTTTGGAATCTGGGGCCAACGTCCTGACTTTC
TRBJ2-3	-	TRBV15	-	CATSILTDTQYF	TGTGCCACCAGCATCCTCACAGATACGCAGTATTTT
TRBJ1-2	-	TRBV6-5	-	CASSPGVFDYGYTF	TGTGCCAGCAGTCCAGGGGTTTTTGACTATGGCTACACCTTC
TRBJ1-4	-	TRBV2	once	CASRPGTGSEKLFF	TGTGCCAGCAGGCCCGGGACTGGTAGTGAAAAACTGTTTTTT
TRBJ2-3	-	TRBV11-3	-	CASSLGGLDTQYF	TGTGCCAGCAGCTTAGGAGGACTGGATACGCAGTATTTT
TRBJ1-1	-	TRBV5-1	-	CASSLAGGSTEAFF	TGCGCCAGCAGCTTGGCCGGAGGAAGCACTGAAGCTTTCTTT
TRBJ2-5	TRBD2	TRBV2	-	CASRLRLALLEETQYF	TGTGCCAGCAGGCTAAGACTAGCCCTTCTTGAGGAGACCCAGTACTTC
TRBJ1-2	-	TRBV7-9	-	CASSSGAGNYGYTF	TGTGCCAGCAGCAGTGGGGCAGGGAACTATGGCTACACCTTC
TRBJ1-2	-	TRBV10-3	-	CAISAGAGRGNYGYTF	TGTGCCATCAGTGCGGGCGCAGGGCGGGGGAACTATGGCTACACCTTC
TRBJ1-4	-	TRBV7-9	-	CASSPGGGNEKLFF	TGTGCCAGCAGCCCCGGGGGAGGTAATGAAAAACTGTTTTTT
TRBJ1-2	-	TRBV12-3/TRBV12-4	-	CASSFGQGGYTF	TGTGCCAGCAGTTTTGGGCAGGGGGGCTACACCTTC
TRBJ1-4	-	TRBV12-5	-	CASGSSNEKLFF	TGTGCTAGTGGTTCCTCTAATGAAAAACTGTTTTTT
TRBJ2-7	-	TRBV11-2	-	CASSLTRYEQYF	TGTGCCAGCAGCTTAACTCGGTACGAGCAGTACTTC
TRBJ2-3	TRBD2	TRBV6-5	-	CASSLRTSGGMDTQYF	TGTGCCAGCAGTTTAAGGACTAGCGGGGGTATGGATACGCAGTATTTT
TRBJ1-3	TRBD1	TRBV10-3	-	CAISEGQGDPRTIYF	TGTGCCATCAGTGAGGGGCAGGGGGACCCGAGGACCATATATTTT
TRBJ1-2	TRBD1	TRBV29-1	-	CSVPTGEINGYTF	TGCAGCGTTCCGACAGGGGAGATAAATGGCTACACCTTC
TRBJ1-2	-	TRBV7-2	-	CASSLGGNYGYTF	TGTGCCAGCAGCCTGGGGGGAAACTATGGCTACACCTTC
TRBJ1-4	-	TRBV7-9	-	CASSSGVPFNEKLFF	TGTGCCAGCAGCTCAGGGGTTCCATTTAATGAAAAACTGTTTTTT
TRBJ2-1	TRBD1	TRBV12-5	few	CASGLVLGSGGSYNEQFF	TGTGCTAGTGGTTTGGTACTTGGTTCAGGGGGCTCCTACAATGAGCAGTTCTTC
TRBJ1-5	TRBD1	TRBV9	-	CASSGGAGGNNQPQHF	TGTGCCAGCAGCGGAGGGGCAGGGGGGAACAATCAGCCCCAGCATTTT
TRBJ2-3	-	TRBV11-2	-	CASSLGGARTDTQYF	TGTGCCAGCAGCTTAGGGGGAGCCAGGACAGATACGCAGTATTTT
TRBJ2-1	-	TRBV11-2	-	CASSGRPLYNEQFF	TGTGCCAGCAGCGGCCGCCCCCTTTACAATGAGCAGTTCTTC
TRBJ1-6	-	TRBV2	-	CASSVGGSYNSPLHF	TGTGCCAGCAGTGTTGGGGGCTCTTATAATTCACCCCTCCACTTT
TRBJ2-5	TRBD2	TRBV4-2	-	CASSQGTSGGARRETQYF	TGTGCCAGCAGCCAAGGGACTAGCGGGGGGGCCAGAAGAGAGACCCAGTACTTC
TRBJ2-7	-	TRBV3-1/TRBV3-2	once	CASSPTIGAGVGEQYF	TGTGCCAGCAGCCCAACAATAGGCGCAGGGGTGGGCGAGCAGTACTTC
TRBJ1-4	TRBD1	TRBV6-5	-	CASRRQGGTNEKLFF	TGTGCCAGCAGAAGACAGGGTGGAACTAATGAAAAACTGTTTTTT
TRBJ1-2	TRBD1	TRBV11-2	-	CASSSDRDRGGSYTF	TGTGCCAGCAGCTCGGACCGGGACAGGGGAGGGAGCTACACCTTC
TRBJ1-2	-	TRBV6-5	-	CASSNRQKFYGYTF	TGTGCCAGCAGCAACAGACAGAAATTCTATGGCTACACCTTC
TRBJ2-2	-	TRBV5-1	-	CASSGKLEVQELFF	TGCGCCAGCAGCGGGAAGTTGGAGGTACAGGAGCTGTTTTTT
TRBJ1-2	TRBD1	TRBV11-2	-	CASSLERQGNYGYTF	TGTGCCAGCAGCTTAGAAAGACAGGGCAACTATGGCTACACCTTC
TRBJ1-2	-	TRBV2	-	CASSYAGDYGYTF	TGTGCCAGCAGTTATGCAGGGGACTATGGCTACACCTTC
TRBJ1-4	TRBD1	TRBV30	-	CAWNRGVTTNEKLFF	TGTGCCTGGAACAGGGGAGTAACAACTAATGAAAAACTGTTTTTT
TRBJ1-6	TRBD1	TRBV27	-	CASSIRDSNYSPLHF	TGTGCCAGCAGTATTCGGGACAGTAATTATTCACCCCTCCACTTT
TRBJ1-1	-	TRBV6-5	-	CASTLTVNTEAFF	TGTGCCAGCACCCTCACAGTGAACACTGAAGCTTTCTTT
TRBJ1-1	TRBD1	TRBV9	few	CASRGGRGNTEAFF	TGTGCCAGCAGAGGGGGCCGAGGGAACACTGAAGCTTTCTTT
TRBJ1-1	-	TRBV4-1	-	CASSQINGVMTEAFF	TGCGCCAGCAGCCAAATTAACGGGGTAATGACTGAAGCTTTCTTT
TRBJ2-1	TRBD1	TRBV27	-	CASSQQGAIGRSYNEQFF	TGTGCCAGCAGCCAACAGGGGGCTATCGGTAGGTCCTACAATGAGCAGTTCTTC
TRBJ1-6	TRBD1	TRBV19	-	CASSIFRGPNSPLHF	TGTGCCAGTAGTATTTTCAGGGGGCCTAATTCACCCCTCCACTTT
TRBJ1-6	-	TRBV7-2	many	CASSLTRSSSYNSPLHF	TGTGCCAGCAGCTTAACCCGCTCGAGCTCCTATAATTCACCCCTCCACTTT
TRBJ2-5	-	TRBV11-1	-	CASSSRQVMQETQYF	TGTGCCAGCAGCTCCAGACAGGTCATGCAAGAGACCCAGTACTTC
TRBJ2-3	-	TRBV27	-	CASSLNSLGTDTQYF	TGTGCCAGCAGTCTAAACAGCCTTGGGACAGATACGCAGTATTTT
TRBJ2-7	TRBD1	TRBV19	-	CASSTRQGPYEQYF	TGTGCCAGTAGTACCCGACAGGGGCCCTACGAGCAGTACTTC
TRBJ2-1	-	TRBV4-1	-	CASSQVGLGGKQFF	TGCGCCAGCAGCCAAGTCGGGTTGGGGGGAAAGCAGTTCTTC